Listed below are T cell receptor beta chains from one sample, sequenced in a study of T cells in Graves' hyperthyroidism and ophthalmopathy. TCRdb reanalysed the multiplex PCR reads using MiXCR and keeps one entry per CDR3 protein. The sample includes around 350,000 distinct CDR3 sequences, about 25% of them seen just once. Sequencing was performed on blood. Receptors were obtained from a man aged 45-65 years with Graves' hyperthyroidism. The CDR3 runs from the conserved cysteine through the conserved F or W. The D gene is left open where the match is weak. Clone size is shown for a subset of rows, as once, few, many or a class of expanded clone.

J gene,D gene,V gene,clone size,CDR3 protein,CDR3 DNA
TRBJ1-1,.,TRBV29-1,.,CSVEDRRTEAFF,TGCAGCGTTGAAGATCGTAGGACTGAAGCTTTCTTT
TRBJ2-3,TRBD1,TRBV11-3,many,CASSPRDRGSSDTQYF,TGTGCCAGCAGCCCAAGGGACAGGGGTTCCTCTGATACGCAGTATTTT
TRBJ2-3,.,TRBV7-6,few,CASSLTRGLSSTDTQYF,TGTGCCAGCAGCCTAACTCGGGGACTTTCTAGCACAGATACGCAGTATTTT
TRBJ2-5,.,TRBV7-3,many,CASSLMSQETQYF,TGTGCCAGCAGCTTGATGTCGCAAGAGACCCAGTACTTC
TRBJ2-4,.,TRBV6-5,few,CASSYSSDGNIQYF,TGTGCCAGCAGTTACTCGTCGGACGGAAACATTCAGTACTTC
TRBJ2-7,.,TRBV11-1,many,CASSPRGRPMYEQYF,TGTGCCAGCAGCCCAAGGGGACGACCAATGTACGAGCAGTACTTC
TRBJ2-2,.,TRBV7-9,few,CASSLAGATGELFF,TGTGCCAGCAGCTTAGCGGGAGCCACCGGGGAGCTGTTTTTT
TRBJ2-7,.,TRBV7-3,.,CASSLTGVEQYF,TGTGCCAGCAGCTTAACTGGAGTCGAGCAGTACTTC
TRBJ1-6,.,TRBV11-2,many,CASSADSKNSPLHF,TGTGCCAGCAGCGCGGACAGCAAGAATTCACCCCTCCACTTT
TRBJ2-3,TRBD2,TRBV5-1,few,CASKAGAPDTQYF,TGCGCCAGCAAAGCGGGGGCCCCAGATACGCAGTATTTT
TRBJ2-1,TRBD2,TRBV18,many,CASSSGLPQNNEQFF,TGTGCCAGCTCATCGGGACTACCCCAAAACAATGAGCAGTTCTTC
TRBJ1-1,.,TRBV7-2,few,CASARDTEAFF,TGTGCCAGCGCGCGGGACACTGAAGCTTTCTTT
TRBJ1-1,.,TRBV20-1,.,CSSRGQTGTEAFF,TGCAGTTCTAGAGGCCAGACAGGTACTGAAGCTTTCTTT
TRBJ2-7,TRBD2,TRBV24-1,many,CATSAPAGAGEYEQYF,TGTGCCACCAGTGCCCCCGCGGGAGCGGGAGAATACGAGCAGTACTTC
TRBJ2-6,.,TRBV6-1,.,CASSEIWPSGANVLTF,TGTGCCAGCAGTGAAATCTGGCCTTCTGGGGCCAACGTCCTGACTTTC
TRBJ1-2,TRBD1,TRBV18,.,CASSPEDRFGGYTF,TGTGCCAGCTCACCAGAGGACAGGTTTGGGGGCTACACCTTC
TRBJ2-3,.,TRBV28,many,CASSNTDTQYF,TGTGCCAGCAGTAACACAGATACGCAGTATTTT
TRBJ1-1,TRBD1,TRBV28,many,CAHRQGNTEAFF,TGTGCCCATAGACAGGGGAACACTGAAGCTTTCTTT
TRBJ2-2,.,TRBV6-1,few,CASSLGGGVTGELFF,TGTGCCAGCAGTCTGGGGGGCGGGGTGACCGGGGAGCTGTTTTTT
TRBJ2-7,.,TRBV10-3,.,CAISDKQGFYEQYF,TGTGCCATCAGTGATAAACAGGGCTTCTACGAGCAGTACTTC
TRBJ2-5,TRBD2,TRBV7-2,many,CASSVGLASGGTQYF,TGTGCCAGCAGCGTGGGACTAGCGAGTGGGGGGACCCAGTACTTC
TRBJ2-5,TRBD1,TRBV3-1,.,CASSQGGVRDSVQYF,TGTGCCAGCAGCCAAGGTGGGGTCAGGGACAGCGTACAGTACTTC
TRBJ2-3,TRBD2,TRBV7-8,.,CASSLGGGTSDTQYF,TGTGCCAGCAGCTTAGGGGGGGGGACTAGTGATACGCAGTATTTT
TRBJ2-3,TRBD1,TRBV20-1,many,CSARVGQGGDTQYF,TGCAGTGCTAGAGTGGGACAGGGAGGAGATACGCAGTATTTT
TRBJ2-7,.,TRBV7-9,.,CASSCQSHEQYF,TGTGCCAGCAGCTGCCAATCCCACGAGCAGTACTTC
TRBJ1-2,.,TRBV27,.,CASSLGPRGDANYGYTF,TGTGCCAGCAGTTTGGGCCCCCGAGGGGATGCTAACTATGGCTACACCTTC
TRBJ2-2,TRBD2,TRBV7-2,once,CASSLVTSGSRVGELFF,TGTGCCAGCAGCTTAGTGACTAGCGGGAGCCGGGTCGGGGAGCTGTTTTTT
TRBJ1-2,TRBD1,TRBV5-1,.,CASTWTGEDYGYTF,TGCGCCAGCACCTGGACAGGGGAGGACTATGGCTACACCTTC
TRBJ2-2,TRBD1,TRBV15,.,CATSSTGAGELFF,TGTGCCACCAGCAGCACAGGGGCCGGGGAGCTGTTTTTT
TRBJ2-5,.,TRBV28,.,CASSQDRAGRAEEAQYF,TGTGCCAGCAGCCAAGATCGGGCGGGAAGGGCGGAAGAGGCCCAGTACTTC
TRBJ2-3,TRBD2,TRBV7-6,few,CASSIGLAGTDTQYF,TGTGCCAGCAGCATCGGACTAGCGGGCACAGATACGCAGTATTTT
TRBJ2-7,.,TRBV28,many,CASSLPGAAYEQYF,TGTGCCAGCAGTTTACCGGGGGCCGCCTACGAGCAGTACTTC
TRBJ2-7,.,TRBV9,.,CASSAAAVGYEQYF,TGTGCCAGCAGCGCAGCGGCCGTGGGATACGAGCAGTACTTC
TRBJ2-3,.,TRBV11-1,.,CASSQRTQMDTQYF,TGTGCCAGCAGCCAAAGGACCCAGATGGATACGCAGTATTTT
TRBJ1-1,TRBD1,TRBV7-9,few,CASSLAGTGGAKLYTEAFF,TGTGCCAGCAGCTTAGCCGGGACAGGGGGCGCGAAGTTATACACTGAAGCTTTCTTT
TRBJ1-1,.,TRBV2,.,CTSSEGGNTEAFF,TGTACCAGCAGTGAAGGCGGAAACACTGAAGCTTTCTTT
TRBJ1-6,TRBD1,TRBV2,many,CASSRQGANSPLHF,TGTGCCAGCAGTCGACAGGGGGCGAATTCACCCCTCCACTTT
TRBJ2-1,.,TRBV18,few,CASSSRGRAYNEQFF,TGTGCCAGCTCCTCCCGGGGTAGGGCCTACAATGAGCAGTTCTTC